This section outlines one T cell receptor (beta chain) sequence together with its context. Its antigen is not known. The data were obtained in a study of shared clonotypes between healthy human individuals. TCRdb keeps only in-frame clones here, not all; method: immunoSEQ multiplex PCR. The sample contains about 2,500,000 clones, 90% to 95% of which appear only once. Regarding the study as a whole: Larger richness was generally estimated for naive than memory subsets. Between a few donors, naive CD4 clonotypes were shared at a level of about 5%. The study sampled only blood, and tissue repertoires likely differ.

The receptor was isolated from a man aged 18 to 29 in good health. The specimen was naive CD4+ T cells sorted from blood. Subset meaning: CD45RA+ positively selected.

CDR3 sequence: CASSSRVGDKMGGANVLTF. For the CDR3, the DNA is TGTGCCAGCAGCTCCAGGGTAGGGGACAAAATGGGTGGGGCCAACGTCCTGACTTTC. The chain combines TRBV5-4 with TRBJ2-6; weak D call: TRBD1 (6 bases). This CDR3 spans 19 amino acids. V lost 3 bases to trimming and J lost 3 bases, with 22 bases between them. Germline loops: CDR1 SGHNT, CDR2 YYREEE (reference sequence). Based on the CDR3 plus reference TRBV5-4 and TRBJ2-6, the full variable domain is ETGVTQSPTHLIKTRGQQVTLRCSSQSGHNTVSWYQQALGQGPQFIFQYYREEENGRGNFPPRFSGLQFPNYSSELNVNALELDDSALYLCASSSRVGDKMGGANVLTFGAGSRLTVL.